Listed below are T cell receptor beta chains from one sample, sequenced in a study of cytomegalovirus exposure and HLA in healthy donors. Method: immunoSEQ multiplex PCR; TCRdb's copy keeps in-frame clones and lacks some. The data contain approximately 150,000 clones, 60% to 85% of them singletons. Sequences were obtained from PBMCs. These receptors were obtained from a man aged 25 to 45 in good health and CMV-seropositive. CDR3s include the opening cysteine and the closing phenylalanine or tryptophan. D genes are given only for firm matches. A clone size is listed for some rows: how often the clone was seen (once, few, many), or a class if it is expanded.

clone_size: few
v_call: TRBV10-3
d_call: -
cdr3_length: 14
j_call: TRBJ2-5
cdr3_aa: CAISHASEGGTQYF
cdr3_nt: TGTGCCATCTCGCATGCTAGCGAAGGTGGGACCCAGTACTTC

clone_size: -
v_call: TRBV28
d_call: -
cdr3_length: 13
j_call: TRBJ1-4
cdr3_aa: CASSITLREKLFF
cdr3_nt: TGTGCCAGCAGCATCACCCTGAGGGAAAAACTGTTTTTT

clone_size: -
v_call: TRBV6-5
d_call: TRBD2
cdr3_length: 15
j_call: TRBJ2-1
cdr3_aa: CASSLSGGPDNEQFF
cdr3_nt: TGTGCCAGCAGTCTTAGCGGGGGGCCAGACAATGAGCAGTTCTTC

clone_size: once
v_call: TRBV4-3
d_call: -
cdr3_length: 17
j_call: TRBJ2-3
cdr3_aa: CASSQDYRDSSTDTQYF
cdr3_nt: TGCGCCAGCAGCCAGGACTACCGGGACTCCAGCACAGATACGCAGTATTTT

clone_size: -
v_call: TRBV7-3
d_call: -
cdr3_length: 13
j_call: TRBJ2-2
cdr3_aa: CASSSTGSGELFF
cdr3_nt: TGTGCCAGCAGCTCCACGGGGTCCGGGGAGCTGTTTTTT

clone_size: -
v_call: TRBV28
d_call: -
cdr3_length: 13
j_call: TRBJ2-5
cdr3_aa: CASRGNSGETQYF
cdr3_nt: TGTGCCAGCAGGGGAAACTCGGGGGAGACCCAGTACTTC

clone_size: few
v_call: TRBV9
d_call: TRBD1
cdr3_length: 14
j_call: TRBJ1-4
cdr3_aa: CASSSRTGNEKLFF
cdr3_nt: TGTGCCAGCAGCAGCCGGACAGGGAATGAAAAACTGTTTTTT

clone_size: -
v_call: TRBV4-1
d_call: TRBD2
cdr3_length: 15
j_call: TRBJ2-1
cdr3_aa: CASSQRLARDDEQFF
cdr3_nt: TGCGCCAGCAGCCAACGACTAGCGAGGGACGATGAGCAGTTCTTC

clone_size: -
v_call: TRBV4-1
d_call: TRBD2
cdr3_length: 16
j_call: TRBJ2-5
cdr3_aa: CASSHQLAGGQETQYF
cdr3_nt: TGCGCCAGCAGCCATCAGCTAGCGGGGGGTCAGGAGACCCAGTACTTC

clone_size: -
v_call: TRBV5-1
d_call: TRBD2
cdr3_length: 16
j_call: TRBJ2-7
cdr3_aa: CASSLERTSRSYEQYF
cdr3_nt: TGCGCCAGCAGCTTGGAGAGGACTAGCCGTTCCTACGAGCAGTACTTC

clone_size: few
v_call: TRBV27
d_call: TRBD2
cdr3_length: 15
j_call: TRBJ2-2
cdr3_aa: CASSLRTSATGELFF
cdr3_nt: TGTGCCAGCAGTTTACGGACTAGCGCCACCGGGGAGCTGTTTTTT

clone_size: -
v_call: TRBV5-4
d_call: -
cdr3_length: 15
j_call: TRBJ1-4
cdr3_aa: CASTSGGIANEKLFF
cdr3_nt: TGTGCCAGCACCTCCGGGGGAATTGCTAATGAAAAACTGTTTTTT

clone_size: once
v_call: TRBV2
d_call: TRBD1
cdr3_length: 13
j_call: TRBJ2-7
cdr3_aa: CANSQGLSNEQYF
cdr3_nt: TGTGCCAACTCACAGGGGTTGTCCAACGAGCAGTACTTC

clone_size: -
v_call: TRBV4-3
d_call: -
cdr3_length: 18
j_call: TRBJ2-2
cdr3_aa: CASSQAGLGQGSTGELFF
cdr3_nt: TGCGCCAGCAGCCAAGCGGGTCTGGGTCAGGGCTCCACCGGGGAGCTGTTTTTT

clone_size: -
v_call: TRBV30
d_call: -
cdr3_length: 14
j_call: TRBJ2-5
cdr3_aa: CAWNGAGLQETQYF
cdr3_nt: TGTGCCTGGAATGGGGCGGGACTCCAAGAGACCCAGTACTTC

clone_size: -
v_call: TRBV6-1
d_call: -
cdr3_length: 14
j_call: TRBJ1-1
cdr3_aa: CASSARTENTEAFF
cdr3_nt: TGTGCCAGCAGTGCCCGGACAGAGAACACTGAAGCTTTCTTT

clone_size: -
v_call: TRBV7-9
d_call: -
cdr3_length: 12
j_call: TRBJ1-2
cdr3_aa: CASSLAGYGYTF
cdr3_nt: TGTGCCAGCAGTCTAGCGGGGTATGGCTACACCTTC

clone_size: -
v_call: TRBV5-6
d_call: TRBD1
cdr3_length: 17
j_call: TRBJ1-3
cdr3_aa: CASSLGQGARSGNTIYF
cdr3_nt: TGTGCCAGCAGCCTCGGACAGGGGGCCCGCTCTGGAAACACCATATATTTT

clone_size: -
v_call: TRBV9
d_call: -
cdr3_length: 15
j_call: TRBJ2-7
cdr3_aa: CASSSPGQPTYEQYF
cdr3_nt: TGTGCCAGCAGCTCGCCGGGACAACCGACCTACGAGCAGTACTTC

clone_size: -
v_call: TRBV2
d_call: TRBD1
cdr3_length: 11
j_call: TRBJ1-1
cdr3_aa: CASIEDRAAFF
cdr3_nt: TGTGCCAGCATCGAGGACAGGGCAGCTTTCTTT

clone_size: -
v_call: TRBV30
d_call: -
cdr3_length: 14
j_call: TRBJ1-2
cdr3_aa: CAWSVMGPAYGYTF
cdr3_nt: TGTGCCTGGAGTGTAATGGGGCCGGCCTATGGCTACACCTTC

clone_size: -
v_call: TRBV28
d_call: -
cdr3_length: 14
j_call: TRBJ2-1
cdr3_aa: CASSLAGPYNEQFF
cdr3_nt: TGTGCCAGCAGTTTAGCGGGGCCCTACAATGAGCAGTTCTTC

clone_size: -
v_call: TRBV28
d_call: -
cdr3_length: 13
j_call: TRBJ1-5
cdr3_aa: CASSRDINQPQHF
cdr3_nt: TGTGCCAGCAGCCGGGACATCAATCAGCCCCAGCATTTT

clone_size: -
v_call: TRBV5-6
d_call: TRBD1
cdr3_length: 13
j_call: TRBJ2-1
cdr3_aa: CASSPGTGLEQFF
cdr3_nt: TGTGCCAGCAGCCCCGGGACAGGGCTTGAGCAGTTCTTC

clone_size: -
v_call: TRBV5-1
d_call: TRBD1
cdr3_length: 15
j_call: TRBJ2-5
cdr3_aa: CASSLEGQFQETQYF
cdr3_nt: TGCGCCAGCAGCTTGGAGGGACAGTTCCAAGAGACCCAGTACTTC

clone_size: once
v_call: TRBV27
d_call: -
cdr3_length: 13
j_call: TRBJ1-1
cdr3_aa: CASLSRSDTEAFF
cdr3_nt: TGTGCCAGCCTGTCGAGATCGGACACTGAAGCTTTCTTT

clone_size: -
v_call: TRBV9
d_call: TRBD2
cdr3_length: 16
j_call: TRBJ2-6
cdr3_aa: CASSEGGTSGANVLTF
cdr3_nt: TGTGCCAGCAGCGAGGGAGGGACTTCTGGGGCCAACGTCCTGACTTTC

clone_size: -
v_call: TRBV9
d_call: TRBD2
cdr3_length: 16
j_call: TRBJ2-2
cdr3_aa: CASSPIAGVDTGELFF
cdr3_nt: TGTGCCAGCAGCCCAATAGCGGGGGTTGACACCGGGGAGCTGTTTTTT

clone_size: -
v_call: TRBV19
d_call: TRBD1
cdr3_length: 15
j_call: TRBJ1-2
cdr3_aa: CASSLTGTDFRGYTF
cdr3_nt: TGTGCCAGTAGTCTAACCGGGACAGATTTTCGAGGCTACACCTTC

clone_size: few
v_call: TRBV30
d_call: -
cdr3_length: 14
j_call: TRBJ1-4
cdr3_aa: CAWSVGQGLGDLFF
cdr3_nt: TGTGCCTGGAGTGTAGGTCAGGGCCTAGGAGATCTGTTTTTT

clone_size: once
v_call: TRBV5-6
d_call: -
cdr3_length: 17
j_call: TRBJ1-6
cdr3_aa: CASSPPHGGRGNSPLHF
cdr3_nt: TGTGCCAGCAGCCCCCCCCATGGTGGTAGGGGCAATTCACCCCTCCACTTT

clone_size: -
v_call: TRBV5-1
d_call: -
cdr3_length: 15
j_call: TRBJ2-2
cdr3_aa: CASSLVIQGTGELFF
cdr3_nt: TGCGCCAGCAGCTTGGTTATTCAGGGGACCGGGGAGCTGTTTTTT

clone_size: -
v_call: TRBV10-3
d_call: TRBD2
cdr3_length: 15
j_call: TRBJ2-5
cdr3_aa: CAISESSGSQETQYF
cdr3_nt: TGTGCCATCAGTGAGTCAAGCGGGAGCCAAGAGACCCAGTACTTC

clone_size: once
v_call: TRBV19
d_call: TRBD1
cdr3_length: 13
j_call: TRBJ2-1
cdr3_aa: CASSAQGSGEQFF
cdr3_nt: TGTGCCAGTAGTGCACAGGGGTCCGGTGAGCAGTTCTTC

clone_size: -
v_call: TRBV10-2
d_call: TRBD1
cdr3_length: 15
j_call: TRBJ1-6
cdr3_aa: CASSEGTGGDSPLHF
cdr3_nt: TGCGCCAGCAGTGAAGGGACAGGCGGTGATTCACCCCTCCACTTT

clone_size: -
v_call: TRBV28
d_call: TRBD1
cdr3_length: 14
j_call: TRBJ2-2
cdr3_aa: CASSPQGDTGELFF
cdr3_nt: TGTGCCAGCAGTCCCCAGGGGGACACCGGGGAGCTGTTTTTT

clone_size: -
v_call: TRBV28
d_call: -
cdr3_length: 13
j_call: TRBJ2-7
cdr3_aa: CASRYTVSYEQYF
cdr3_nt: TGTGCCAGCAGGTATACAGTGAGCTACGAGCAGTACTTC

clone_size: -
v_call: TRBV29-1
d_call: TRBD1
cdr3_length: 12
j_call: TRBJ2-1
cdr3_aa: CSDRTGYNEQFF
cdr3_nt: TGCAGCGATCGGACAGGATACAATGAGCAGTTCTTC

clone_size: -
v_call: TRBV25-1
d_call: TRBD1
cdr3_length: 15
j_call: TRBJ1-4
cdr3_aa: CASSDLGQGGEKLFF
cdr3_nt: TGTGCCAGCAGTGATCTCGGACAGGGAGGGGAAAAACTGTTTTTT

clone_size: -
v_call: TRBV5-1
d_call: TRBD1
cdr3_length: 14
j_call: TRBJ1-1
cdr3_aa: CASSLEGADTEDFF
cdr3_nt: TGCGCCAGCAGCTTGGAGGGGGCTGACACTGAAGATTTCTTT

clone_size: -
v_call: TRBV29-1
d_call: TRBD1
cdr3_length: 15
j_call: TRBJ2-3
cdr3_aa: CSVEGQGAGTDTQYF
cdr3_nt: TGCAGCGTTGAAGGGCAGGGGGCTGGCACAGATACGCAGTATTTT

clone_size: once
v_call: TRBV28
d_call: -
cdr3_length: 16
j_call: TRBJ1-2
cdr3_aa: CASRTIRGFSLYGYTF
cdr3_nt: TGTGCCAGCAGGACTATCAGGGGATTCTCCCTGTATGGCTACACCTTC

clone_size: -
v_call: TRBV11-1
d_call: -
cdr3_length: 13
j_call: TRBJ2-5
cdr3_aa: CASSSVGWETQYF
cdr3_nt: TGTGCCAGCAGCTCCGTCGGGTGGGAGACCCAGTACTTC

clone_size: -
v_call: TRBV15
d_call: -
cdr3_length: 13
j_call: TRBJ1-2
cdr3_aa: CATSRTQGYGYTF
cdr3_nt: TGTGCCACCAGCAGAACTCAGGGCTATGGCTACACCTTC

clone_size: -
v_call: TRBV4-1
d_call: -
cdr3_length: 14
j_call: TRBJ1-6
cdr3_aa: CASSQAGGYSPLHF
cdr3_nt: TGCGCCAGCAGCCAAGCGGGGGGCTATTCACCCCTCCACTTT

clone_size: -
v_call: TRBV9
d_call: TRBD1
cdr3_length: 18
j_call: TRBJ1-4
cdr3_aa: CASSGGRDRGRVNEKLFF
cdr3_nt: TGTGCCAGCAGCGGAGGCCGGGACAGGGGGAGAGTGAATGAAAAACTGTTTTTT

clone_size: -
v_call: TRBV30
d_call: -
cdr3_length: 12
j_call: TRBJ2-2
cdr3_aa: CACRQNTGELFF
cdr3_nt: TGTGCCTGCCGACAGAACACCGGGGAGCTGTTTTTT

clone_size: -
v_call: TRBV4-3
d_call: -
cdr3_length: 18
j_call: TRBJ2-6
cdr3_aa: CASSPGGRGFPGANVLTF
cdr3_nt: TGCGCCAGCAGCCCAGGCGGCAGGGGTTTCCCTGGGGCCAACGTCCTGACTTTC